Below are 2 T cell receptor beta chains sequenced from a single sample in a study of T cell changes during pregnancy in multiple sclerosis. The protocol was immunoSEQ multiplex PCR, while the TCRdb copy is restricted to in-frame clones and leaves out a portion. The table lists some 48,000 clones, roughly nine tenths of them singletons, with 8% to 9.5% in the top ten. This sample comprised CD8+ T cells from peripheral blood mononuclear cells, obtained in the second trimester of pregnancy. Every receptor here comes from a female donor with multiple sclerosis, enrolled in a pregnancy study.

The chain is built from TRBV11-2 and TRBJ2-1; 8 bases map to TRBD2. V lost 5 bases, J lost 6 bases, and 3 bases stayed unmatched. The germline V gene has CDR1 SGHAT and CDR2 FQNNGV. The CDR3 length is 13 residues. The CDR3 spells CASSTGTSNEQFF. CDR3 in DNA: TGTGCCAGCAGCACCGGGACTAGCAATGAGCAGTTCTTC. Full variable domain (remainder filled in from reference TRBV11-2 and TRBJ2-1): EAGVAQSPRYKIIEKRQSVAFWCNPISGHATLYWYQQILGQGPKLLIQFQNNGVVDDSQLPKDRFSAERLKGVDSTLKIQPAKLEDSAVYLCASSTGTSNEQFFGPGTRLTVL.

The chain combines TRBV5-5 with TRBJ2-7; 8 positions match TRBD1. The length of the CDR3 is 14 residues. Germline V gene lookup returns CDR1 SGHKS and CDR2 YYEKEE (reference sequence). Losses at the gene ends were 9 bases for V and 4 bases for J; bases not matched to a gene: 12. DNA of the CDR3: TGTGCCAAAACACCGGGACAGGTTCGTTACGAGCAGTACTTC. It yields the protein CAKTPGQVRYEQYF.